Listed here are 13 T cell receptor beta chains from one sample, sequenced in a study of PD-1 blockade in classical Hodgkin lymphoma. TCRdb keeps only in-frame clones here, not all; method: immunoSEQ multiplex PCR. The data contain more than 90,000 clones, roughly 78% of them singletons. Indicated time point: cycle 4 day 1 (C4D1), after 5 to 7 weeks of nivolumab. Every patient was affected by relapse after autologous stem cell transplantation, while exposure to brentuximab vedotin was not uniform. Material: peripheral blood mononuclear cells (PBMCs), obtained before the fourth cycle of nivolumab. The receptors shown here come from a human donor with classical Hodgkin lymphoma.

This chain's CDR3 is CASSKLSVGFYEQYF. The CDR3 DNA reads TGTGCCAGCAGTAAACTCTCCGTGGGTTTCTACGAGCAGTACTTC. The chain is built from TRBV28 and TRBJ2-7; D is ambiguous. The CDR3 has 15 amino acids. With 5 bases removed from V and 3 bases from J, the gap between germline ends came to 17 bases. Per the germline V gene, CDR1 is MDHEN and CDR2 is SYDVKM.

This sequence joins TRBV5-1 and TRBJ2-5, with 8 bases lining up with TRBD2. The J call may be mistaken, given a closer DNA end match to TRBJ2-7. The length of the CDR3 is 16 residues. Germline-derived CDR1 and CDR2 are SGHRS and YFSETQ. The CDR3 nucleotides are TGCGCCAGCAGCTCCCTAGCGGGCGGACCCTCGGACGAGCAGTACTTC. As protein: CASSSLAGGPSDEQYF.

This sequence joins TRBV10-3 and TRBJ1-4, with D tentatively TRBD1 (5 bases). Germline V gene data show CDR1 as ENHRY and CDR2 as SYGVKD. The V gene lost 2 bases and the J gene lost 5 bases, with 12 bases spanning the gap. The CDR3 consists of 15 residues. DNA for the CDR3: TGTGCCATCAGTGAGAGGGGCTTCAGCAATGAAAAACTGTTTTTT. This translates into CAISERGFSNEKLFF.

V and J are TRBV6-6 and TRBJ1-1; 7 nucleotides line up with TRBD1. V lost 4 bases and J lost 5; bases outside the gene matches: 10. Germline assignment: CDR1 MNHNY and CDR2 SVGAGI (reference sequence). This CDR3 is built from 15 residues. The CDR3 loop reads CASSLNFDRATEAFF. For the CDR3, the DNA is TGTGCCAGCAGTTTAAATTTCGACAGGGCAACTGAAGCTTTCTTT.

This clone turned up a few times. V usage is TRBV7-9 and J usage is TRBJ1-2; TRBD1 aligns across 7 bases. Germline CDR1 reads SEHNR; CDR2 reads FQNEAQ (reference sequence). The CDR3 runs to 14 residues. V dropped 3 bases and J dropped 3; count of bases not matched to a gene: 4. CDR3 region: CASSFSGTDYGYTF. The CDR3 bases are TGTGCCAGCAGCTTTTCTGGGACAGACTATGGCTACACCTTC.

The rearrangement uses TRBV30 and TRBJ2-3, with 13 bases identical to TRBD2. V lost 5 bases and J lost 7; bases outside the gene matches: 9. The CDR3 covers 15 residues. Per germline, CDR1 GTSNPN and CDR2 SVGIG (reference sequence). In DNA, the CDR3 is TGTGCCTGGGGGACTAGCGGGGTGGGAGCCTATACGCAGTATTTT. It is translated as CAWGTSGVGAYTQYF.

In its sample, this clone was seen many times. The genes are TRBV28 and TRBJ1-5; D gene unclear. From germline, CDR1 is MDHEN and CDR2 SYDVKM. The CDR3 has 15 amino acids. Trimming cost V 6 bases and J 1 base, with 13 bases left between them. CDR3 sequence: CASRPRTASNQPQHF. In nucleotides, the CDR3 is TGTGCCAGCAGACCCCGGACGGCCAGCAATCAGCCCCAGCATTTT.

The chain combines TRBV5-1 with TRBJ1-1; D ambiguous. The V gene lost 0 bases and the J gene lost 3 bases, with 12 bases spanning the gap. Germline lookup yields CDR1 SGHRS and CDR2 YFSETQ. The CDR3 is 15 amino acids. For the CDR3, the DNA is TGCGCCAGCAGCTTGGATCTGGTAGGGTACACTGAAGCTTTCTTT. This sequence encodes CASSLDLVGYTEAFF.

V gene TRBV7-2 combines with J gene TRBJ2-1; D is ambiguous. CDR1 and CDR2 from the germline V gene are SGHTA and FQGNSA. This CDR3 has 17 amino acids. The V gene lost 1 base and the J gene lost 0 bases, with 13 bases spanning the gap. The CDR3 DNA sequence: TGTGCCAGCAGCTTAGTCACTGGGCCTAGCTCCTACAATGAGCAGTTCTTC. It translates to CASSLVTGPSSYNEQFF. Complete variable domain (other parts from reference TRBV7-2 and TRBJ2-1): GAGVSQSPSNKVTEKGKDVELRCDPISGHTALYWYRQSLGQGLEFLIYFQGNSAPDKSGLPSDRFSAERTGGSVSTLTIQRTQQEDSAVYLCASSLVTGPSSYNEQFFGPGTRLTVL.

The V gene is TRBV30, the J gene TRBJ2-5, with D tentatively TRBD1 (8 bases). Trimming removed 0 bases from V and 5 bases from J, with 16 bases in between. CDR1 is GTSNPN, CDR2 SVGIG, per germline (reference sequence). The CDR3 contains 15 residues. The CDR3: CAWSVHYRGGETQYF. The DNA for the CDR3 is TGTGCCTGGAGTGTACACTACAGGGGGGGGGAGACCCAGTACTTC. The full variable domain, in which reference TRBV30 and TRBJ2-5 provide the parts outside the CDR3, is SQTIHQWPATLVQPVGSPLSLECTVEGTSNPNLYWYRQAAGRGLQLLFYSVGIGQISSEVPQNLSASRPQDRQFILSSKKLLLSDSGFYLCAWSVHYRGGETQYFGPGTRLLVL.

CDR3 coding DNA: TGTGCCAGCAGTCGGGACCGGTACAATGAGCAGTTCTTC. Its translation: CASSRDRYNEQFF. V and J are TRBV6-5 and TRBJ2-1, with D tentatively TRBD1 or TRBD2 (5 bases each). This CDR3 comprises 13 residues. V dropped 5 bases and J dropped 4 bases, with 9 bases sitting between them. Looked up from germline, CDR1 is MNHEY and CDR2 is SVGAGI.

This clone was recorded once. Here the CDR3 DNA reads TGTGCCAGCAGCCAGGAGCTAGGCACCCGCACAGATACGCAGTATTTT. This encodes CASSQELGTRTDTQYF. This sequence joins TRBV4-2 and TRBJ2-3; D gene unclear. This CDR3 is 16 amino acids long. Germline loops: CDR1 LGHNA, CDR2 YNFKEQ. Trimming shortened V by 3 bases and J by 1 base, and 14 bases separated the two germline ends.

This clone was counted a few times. This chain uses TRBV7-9 with TRBJ2-1; 8 nucleotides agree with TRBD1. This CDR3 is 15 amino acids long. Per the germline V gene, CDR1 is SEHNR and CDR2 is FQNEAQ (reference sequence). V lost 3 bases and J lost 7; bases outside the gene matches: 8. CDR3 in DNA: TGTGCCAGCAGCTTTCCAGGGGGCCAGGTGAATGAGCAGTTCTTC. Amino acid sequence: CASSFPGGQVNEQFF.